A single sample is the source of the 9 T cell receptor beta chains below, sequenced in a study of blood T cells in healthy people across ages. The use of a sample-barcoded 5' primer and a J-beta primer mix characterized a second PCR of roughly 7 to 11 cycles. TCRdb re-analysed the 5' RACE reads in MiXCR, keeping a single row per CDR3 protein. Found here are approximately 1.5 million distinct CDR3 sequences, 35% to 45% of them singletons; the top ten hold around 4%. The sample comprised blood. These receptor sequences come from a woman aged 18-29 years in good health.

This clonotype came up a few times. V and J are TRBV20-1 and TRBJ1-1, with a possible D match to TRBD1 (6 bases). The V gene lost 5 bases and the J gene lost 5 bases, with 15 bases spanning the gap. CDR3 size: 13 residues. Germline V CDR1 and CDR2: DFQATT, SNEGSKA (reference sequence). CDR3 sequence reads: CSAGGEGVTEAFF. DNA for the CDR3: TGCAGTGCTGGGGGGGAGGGGGTGACTGAAGCTTTCTTT.

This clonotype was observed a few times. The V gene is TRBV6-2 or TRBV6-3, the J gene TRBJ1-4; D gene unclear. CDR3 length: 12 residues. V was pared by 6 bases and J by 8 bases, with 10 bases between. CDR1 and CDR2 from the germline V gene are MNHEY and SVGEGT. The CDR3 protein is CASRPAGEKLFF. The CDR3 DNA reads TGTGCCAGCAGACCAGCGGGAGAAAAACTGTTTTTT.

CDR3 DNA sequence: TGCGCCAGCAGCTATGCGCCGAGCTCCTACAATGAGCAGTTCTTC. Its translation: CASSYAPSSYNEQFF. V and J are TRBV5-1 and TRBJ2-1; no clear D gene. Germline V gene sequence: CDR1 SGHRS, CDR2 YFSETQ. CDR3 length: 15 residues. V was clipped by 3 bases and J by 0 bases, with 10 bases between them.

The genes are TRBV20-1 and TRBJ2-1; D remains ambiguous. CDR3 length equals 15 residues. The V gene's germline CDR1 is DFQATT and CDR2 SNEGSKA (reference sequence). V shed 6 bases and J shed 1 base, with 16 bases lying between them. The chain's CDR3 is CSALEWAASYNEQFF. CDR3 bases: TGCAGTGCGCTCGAGTGGGCCGCGTCCTACAATGAGCAGTTCTTC.

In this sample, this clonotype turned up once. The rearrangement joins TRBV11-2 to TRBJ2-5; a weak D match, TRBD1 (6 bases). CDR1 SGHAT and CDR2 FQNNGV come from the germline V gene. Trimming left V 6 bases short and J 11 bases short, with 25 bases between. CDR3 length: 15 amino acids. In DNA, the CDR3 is TGTGCCAGCAGATCCCGACAGGCTTCGGTCAATGAGCAGTACTTC. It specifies CASRSRQASVNEQYF.

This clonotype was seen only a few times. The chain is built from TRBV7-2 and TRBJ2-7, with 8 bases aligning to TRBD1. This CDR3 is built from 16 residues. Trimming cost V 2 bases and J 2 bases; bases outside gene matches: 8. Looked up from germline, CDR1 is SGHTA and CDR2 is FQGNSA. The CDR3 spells CASSLNSQGAPYEQYF. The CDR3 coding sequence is TGTGCCAGCAGCTTAAATAGCCAGGGGGCCCCCTACGAGCAGTACTTC.

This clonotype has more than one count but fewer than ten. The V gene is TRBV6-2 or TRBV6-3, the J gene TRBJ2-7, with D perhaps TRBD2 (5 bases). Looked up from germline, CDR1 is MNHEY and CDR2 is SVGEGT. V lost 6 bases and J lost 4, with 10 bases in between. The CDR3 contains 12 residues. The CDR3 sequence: CASRTTVYEQYF. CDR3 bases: TGTGCCAGCAGGACTACAGTTTACGAGCAGTACTTC.

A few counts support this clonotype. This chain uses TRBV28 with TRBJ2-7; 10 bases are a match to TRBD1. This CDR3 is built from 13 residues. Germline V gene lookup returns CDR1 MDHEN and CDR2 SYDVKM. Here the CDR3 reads CAIWDRGTYEQYF. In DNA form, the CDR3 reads TGTGCGATCTGGGACAGGGGTACCTACGAGCAGTACTTC.

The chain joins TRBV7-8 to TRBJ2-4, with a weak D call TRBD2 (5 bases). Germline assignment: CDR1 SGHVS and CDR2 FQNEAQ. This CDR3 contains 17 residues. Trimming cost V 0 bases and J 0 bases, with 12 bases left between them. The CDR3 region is CASSLARAGVAKNIQYF. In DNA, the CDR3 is TGTGCCAGCAGCTTAGCGCGGGCGGGTGTAGCCAAAAACATTCAGTACTTC.